This T cell receptor beta chain was identified in a study of CD8 T cells in ankylosing spondylitis. Germline loops: CDR1 MNHNS, CDR2 SASEGT. Trimming stripped 6 bases from V and 8 bases from J, with 10 bases between. The CDR3 spans 12 residues. A remark on this clonotype: No antigen is known for it.

Library preparation for TCR beta used quantitative 5'-RACE with molecular barcodes. TCRdb passed the 5' RACE reads through MiXCR, listing each CDR3 protein once. The data show fewer than 130,000 distinct CDR3 sequences, less than 25% seen once. General study results and limits: A motif in TCR beta, a set of eight or nine highly homologous variants, appeared characteristic of ankylosing spondylitis blood.

The gene calls are TRBV6-1 and TRBJ1-4; D ambiguous. The source of this sequence is a male donor with ankylosing spondylitis. The specimen sequenced was synovial fluid, either unsorted or a sorted T cell fraction (not recorded which). CDR3 sequence reads: CASRGLFEKLFF. In DNA form, the CDR3 reads TGTGCCAGCAGGGGTCTGTTCGAAAAACTGTTTTTT.